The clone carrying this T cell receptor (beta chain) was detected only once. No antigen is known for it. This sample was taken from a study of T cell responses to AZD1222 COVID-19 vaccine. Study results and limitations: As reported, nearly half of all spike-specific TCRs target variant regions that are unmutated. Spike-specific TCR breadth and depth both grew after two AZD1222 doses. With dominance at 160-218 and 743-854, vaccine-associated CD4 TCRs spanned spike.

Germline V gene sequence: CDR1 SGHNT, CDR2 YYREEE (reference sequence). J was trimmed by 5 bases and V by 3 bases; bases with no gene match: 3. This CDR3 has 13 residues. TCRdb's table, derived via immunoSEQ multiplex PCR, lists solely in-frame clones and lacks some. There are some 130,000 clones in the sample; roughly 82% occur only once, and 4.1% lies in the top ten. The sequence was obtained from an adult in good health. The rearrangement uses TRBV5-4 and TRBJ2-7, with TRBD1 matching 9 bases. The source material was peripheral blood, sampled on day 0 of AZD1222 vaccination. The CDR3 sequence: CASSWDREDEQYF. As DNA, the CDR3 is TGTGCCAGCAGCTGGGACAGGGAAGACGAGCAGTACTTC.